This TCR beta chain emerged from a study of T cells in women clearing cervical HPV infection. Study-level information: Control women cleared a single incident HPV16 infection within 12 months. Controls gave blood once infection was undetectable; cases at lesion identification.

Note on this clone: The missing CDR3 end, 3 residues past where the read stops, is filled in from the germline J gene. In the same sample, other DNA sequences code for this CDR3.

Per germline, CDR1 SGHAT and CDR2 FQNNGV. This CDR3 has 15 residues. Clones were read by immunoSEQ multiplex PCR, and TCRdb kept only the in-frame ones, dropping some. The sample data list about 32,000 clones. Dot-blot hybridization genotyped cervical HPV amplified with MY09/MY11 PCR. The source material was blood buffy coat. The chain employs TRBV11-2 and TRBJ1-2; TRBD1 might be the D (6 bases). This clonotype was obtained from a woman between 18 and 69 years old with a cervical HPV16 infection that either progressed to CIN3+ or cleared (not recorded which). The sequenced part of the CDR3 DNA is TGTGCCAGCAGCTTCCTACCGTCAGGGGTGGGGGGC. It specifies CASSFLPSGVGG. The full CDR3 protein reads CASSFLPSGVGGYTF. Full variable domain (remainder filled in from reference TRBV11-2 and TRBJ1-2): EAGVAQSPRYKIIEKRQSVAFWCNPISGHATLYWYQQILGQGPKLLIQFQNNGVVDDSQLPKDRFSAERLKGVDSTLKIQPAKLEDSAVYLCASSFLPSGVGGYTFGSGTRLTVV.